Detailed here is one T cell receptor (beta chain). Antigen unknown. These data are taken from a study of cytomegalovirus exposure and HLA in healthy donors. Turning to the study itself: One earlier analysis, a look at around 170 million T cells, found fewer than 140 million unique TCR beta sequences. Study findings and constraints: Most observed TCR sequences were rare, whereas some public TCRs were detected in many donors. Among TCR beta chains, those listed as cytomegalovirus-associated numbered about 160.

The CDR3 loop spans 15 amino acids. V dropped 5 bases and J dropped 2 bases, with 12 bases sitting between them. The germline V gene encodes CDR1 SGHVS and CDR2 FQNEAQ. The PCR contained 60 Vbeta and 13 Jbeta primers. The table came from immunoSEQ multiplex PCR; TCRdb's copy has only in-frame clones and leaves some out. The repertoire holds 150,000 to 200,000 clones, roughly 80% seen once, with about 1.7% in the top ten. The source is a woman aged 18-35 years in good health and CMV-seronegative. The chain is built from TRBV7-8 and TRBJ2-2, with D tentatively TRBD1 (6 bases). Material: PBMCs. The CDR3 nucleotides read TGTGCCAGCAGCGCCAGGGGTTCAAACACCGGGGAGCTGTTTTTT. This encodes CASSARGSNTGELFF.